These 31 T cell receptor beta chains originate from one sample sequenced in a study of early T cells in non-severe SARS-CoV-2 infection. Via MiXCR, TCRdb re-called the 5' RACE reads, giving one row per CDR3 protein. The sample records 60,000 or so distinct CDR3 sequences, under 14% being singletons. Sample: whole blood. The source of these receptors is an adult who was a healthcare worker with PCR-confirmed SARS-CoV-2 infection or an uninfected control (not recorded which).

CDR3 sequence: CASSPPDGNEQYF. The CDR3 DNA sequence: TGTGCCAGCAGCCCCCCGGACGGCAACGAGCAGTACTTC. The rearrangement uses TRBV7-2 and TRBJ2-7; D not resolved. The V end was cut by 5 bases, the J end by 5 bases, with 13 bases between. Germline V gene lookup returns CDR1 SGHTA and CDR2 FQGNSA. The CDR3 loop spans 13 amino acids. Using reference TRBV7-2 and TRBJ2-7 for the parts outside the CDR3, the full variable domain is GAGVSQSPSNKVTEKGKDVELRCDPISGHTALYWYRQSLGQGLEFLIYFQGNSAPDKSGLPSDRFSAERTGGSVSTLTIQRTQQEDSAVYLCASSPPDGNEQYFGPGTRLTVT.

The chain carries TRBV5-6 and TRBJ1-5; no firm D call. V lost 0 bases and J lost 0, with 7 bases in between. The CDR3 loop spans 15 amino acids. The V gene's germline CDR1 is SGHDT and CDR2 YYEEEE. CDR3 nucleotide sequence: TGTGCCAGCAGCTTGGGGGCGAGTAGCAATCAGCCCCAGCATTTT. Translating gives CASSLGASSNQPQHF. Filled out from reference TRBV5-6 and TRBJ1-5, the complete variable domain reads DAGVTQSPTHLIKTRGQQVTLRCSPKSGHDTVSWYQQALGQGPQFIFQYYEEEERQRGNFPDRFSGHQFPNYSSELNVNALLLGDSALYLCASSLGASSNQPQHFGDGTRLSIL.

This clonotype was found a few times. The genes are TRBV7-2 and TRBJ1-5, with D possibly TRBD1 on 5 matching bases. The CDR3 has 15 amino acids. Germline V gene sequence: CDR1 SGHTA, CDR2 FQGNSA. Trimming stripped 3 bases from V and 2 bases from J, with 11 bases between. CDR3 protein: CASSLMGVGNQPQHF. CDR3 nucleotides: TGTGCCAGCAGCTTGATGGGGGTGGGCAATCAGCCCCAGCATTTT.

The chain is built from TRBV3-1 and TRBJ2-1; maybe TRBD1 (6 bases). V lost 2 bases and J 7 bases, leaving 15 bases between the germline ends. The CDR3 is 15 residues long. Germline V gives CDR1 LGHDT, CDR2 YNNKEL (reference sequence). CDR3 DNA sequence: TGTGCCAGCAGCCAACGCGTCGGCAGGGGAAATGAGCAGTTCTTC. This encodes CASSQRVGRGNEQFF.

To note about this clonotype: One end of the junction is discordant with germline, which a read error may explain. The genes are TRBV11-2 and TRBJ2-1; 9 bases are shared with TRBD2. Germline CDR1 reads SGHAT; CDR2 reads FQNNGV. The CDR3 contains 15 residues. As DNA, the CDR3 is TGTGTCAGCAGCTTAGGAAGGACTAGCGATTTGGTGCAGTTCTTC. Translation gives CVSSLGRTSDLVQFF.

This clonotype occurred many times. The chain links TRBV5-5 to TRBJ2-1, with 7 bases matching TRBD1. Unmatched junction bases numbered 4, after V lost 0 bases and J lost 4 bases. This CDR3 has 15 amino acids. Germline CDR1 SGHKS, CDR2 YYEKEE (reference sequence). The CDR3 DNA is TGTGCCAGCAGCTTGGGGGGGACAGCGTACAATGAGCAGTTCTTC. Amino acid sequence: CASSLGGTAYNEQFF.

The sample holds a few counts of this clonotype. CDR3 sequence: CASSGGGAFKGETQYF. DNA for the CDR3: TGTGCCAGCAGCGGAGGAGGGGCATTTAAAGGGGAGACCCAGTACTTC. The V gene is TRBV9, the J gene TRBJ2-5, with D possibly TRBD2 on 6 matching bases. Germline CDR1 SGDLS, CDR2 YYNGEE. The ends were cut back, 3 bases at V and 5 bases at J, with 20 bases in the middle. The CDR3 sequence is 16 residues long.

This clonotype was observed at least ten times. This chain connects TRBV6-5 to TRBJ2-1, with D maybe TRBD2 (7 bases). The CDR3 totals 16 residues. V lost 2 bases, J lost 3 bases, and 14 bases lay in between. Germline values: CDR1 MNHEY, CDR2 SVGAGI. The CDR3 loop is CASSYTPGGLYNEQFF. CDR3 in DNA: TGTGCCAGCAGTTACACCCCCGGGGGGCTCTACAATGAGCAGTTCTTC.

The chain employs TRBV15 and TRBJ1-1; 7 bases align to TRBD1. CDR3 length: 14 residues. Trimming removed 9 bases from V and 0 bases from J; junction bases left unmatched: 7. Germline CDR1 and CDR2: LNHNV and YYDKDF (reference sequence). CDR3: CATSTDRLNTEAFF. In DNA form, the CDR3 reads TGTGCCACATCTACGGACAGGCTGAACACTGAAGCTTTCTTT. Full variable domain (remainder filled in from reference TRBV15 and TRBJ1-1): DAMVIQNPRYQVTQFGKPVTLSCSQTLNHNVMYWYQQKSSQAPKLLFHYYDKDFNNEADTPDNFQSRRPNTSFCFLDIRSPGLGDTAMYLCATSTDRLNTEAFFGQGTRLTVV.

This clonotype occurred many times. The rearrangement uses TRBV20-1 and TRBJ1-2; 7 positions agree with TRBD1. With V trimmed by 3 bases and J by 4 bases, 11 bases remained unmatched. Germline V CDR1 and CDR2: DFQATT, SNEGSKA (reference sequence). CDR3 length: 15 amino acids. CDR3: CSASQRRDRGYGYTF. The CDR3 DNA follows: TGCAGTGCTAGTCAAAGGAGGGACAGAGGCTATGGCTACACCTTC.

This sequence joins TRBV12-3 or TRBV12-4 and TRBJ1-1; maybe TRBD1 (5 bases). The CDR3 covers 16 residues. Trimming left V 3 bases short and J 1 base short, with 15 bases between. CDR3 protein: CASSFGDRVPNTEAFF. CDR3 nucleotide sequence: TGTGCCAGCAGTTTTGGGGACCGAGTCCCGAACACTGAAGCTTTCTTT.

This clonotype has at least ten counts. This chain links TRBV3-1 with TRBJ1-2, with 7 bases that match TRBD1. After removal of 4 bases from V and 7 bases from J, the junction contained 9 bases not matched to a gene. This CDR3 is 14 amino acids long. The V gene's germline CDR1 is LGHDT and CDR2 YNNKEL (reference sequence). The CDR3 spells CASSPGQANSGYTF. Here the CDR3 DNA reads TGTGCCAGCAGCCCCGGACAGGCGAATTCTGGCTACACCTTC.

This clonotype showed up many times. This chain connects TRBV4-2 to TRBJ2-3, with a weak D call TRBD1 (6 bases). V was shortened by 4 bases and J by 2 bases, with 16 bases between the two germline ends. The germline gives CDR1 LGHNA, CDR2 YNFKEQ. This CDR3 is 16 amino acids long. The CDR3 sequence: CASSRGGNYLTDTQYF. The CDR3 DNA is TGTGCCAGCAGCCGAGGGGGTAACTACCTCACAGATACGCAGTATTTT.

This clonotype has at least ten counts. The chain recombines TRBV4-3 with TRBJ2-6; D possibly matches TRBD1 or TRBD2 (5 bases each). The CDR3 is made up of 19 amino acids. Between the trimmed V and J ends, which lost 0 bases and 3 bases, there was a span of 18 bases. CDR1 LGHNA and CDR2 YSLEER come from the germline V gene. The CDR3 here is CASSQDPGTDILGANVLTF. In DNA form, the CDR3 reads TGCGCCAGCAGCCAAGATCCGGGGACGGATATACTTGGGGCCAACGTCCTGACTTTC.

This clonotype was seen a few times. This chain joins TRBV2 and TRBJ2-5, with a possible D match to TRBD1 (6 bases). Germline V CDR1 and CDR2: SNHLY, FYNNEI. The CDR3 contains 14 residues. The V end was cut by 6 bases, the J end by 3 bases, with 14 bases between. CDR3 region: CASRDVEGEETQYF. The CDR3 nucleotides are TGTGCCAGCAGAGATGTCGAGGGGGAAGAGACCCAGTACTTC.

This clonotype was counted many times. The chain joins TRBV19 to TRBJ2-1, with D possibly called TRBD1 or TRBD2 (6 bases each). V was shortened by 6 bases and J by 4 bases, with 10 bases between the two germline ends. From germline, CDR1 is LNHDA and CDR2 SQIVND (reference sequence). The CDR3 covers 13 residues. For the CDR3, the DNA is TGTGCCAGTAGGGGCGGGACATACAATGAGCAGTTCTTC. Translated: CASRGGTYNEQFF.

The sample holds many counts of this clonotype. The chain links TRBV20-1 to TRBJ2-7, with TRBD1 matching over 7 bases. Germline values: CDR1 DFQATT, CDR2 SNEGSKA (reference sequence). Germline trimming cut 1 base from V and 6 bases from J; bases unmatched to any gene: 6. The CDR3 has 13 amino acids. For the CDR3, the DNA is TGCAGTGCTAGAGGGACAGGTCGTAGCGAGCAGTACTTC. Amino acids: CSARGTGRSEQYF.

With regard to this clonotype: With a much larger clone just one base away, this may be a read error. The chain recombines TRBV7-6 with TRBJ2-2; 12 nucleotides agree with TRBD2. Germline V lookup: CDR1 SGHVS, CDR2 FNYEAQ. The CDR3 spans 17 residues. The CDR3 DNA sequence: TGTGCCACCAGCCTGAGACTAGCGGGGGCCTCCGTCGGGGAGCTGTTTTTT. Amino acid sequence: CATSLRLAGASVGELFF.

The table lists this clonotype with many counts. The V gene is TRBV7-9, the J gene TRBJ1-2, with D hard to call. Trimming cost V 1 base and J 4 bases, with 10 bases left between them. The CDR3 runs to 14 residues. The germline V gene has CDR1 SEHNR and CDR2 FQNEAQ (reference sequence). The CDR3 loop reads CASSLDGVGYGYTF. The DNA for the CDR3 is TGTGCCAGCAGCTTAGACGGAGTCGGCTATGGCTACACCTTC.

This clonotype was recorded many times. This chain uses TRBV10-3 with TRBJ2-1, with 15 bases matching TRBD2. V gave up 10 bases and J gave up 9 bases; unmatched junction bases: 16. The CDR3 is 17 residues long. From germline, CDR1 is ENHRY and CDR2 SYGVKD. The CDR3 loop is CATRRTSGGAVEGEQFF. CDR3 nucleotide sequence: TGTGCCACCAGGCGGACTAGCGGGGGGGCCGTCGAAGGTGAGCAGTTCTTC.

This clonotype was detected many times. J is TRBJ1-2 and V is TRBV20-1; TRBD1 matches at 7 bases. The CDR3 loop spans 13 amino acids. Unmatched junction bases numbered 5, after V lost 0 bases and J lost 7 bases. Germline CDR1 is DFQATT and CDR2 is SNEGSKA (reference sequence). CDR3: CSAREGGDFGYTF. DNA of the CDR3: TGCAGTGCTAGAGAAGGGGGCGATTTTGGCTACACCTTC.

Ten or more counts support this clonotype. V and J are TRBV5-1 and TRBJ1-4; no clear D gene. This CDR3 is 14 amino acids long. The V and J ends lost 7 bases and 1 base respectively, with 11 bases between them. Germline V gives CDR1 SGHRS, CDR2 YFSETQ. CDR3 in amino acids: CASRRGGTNEKLFF. DNA of the CDR3: TGCGCCAGCCGCCGTGGCGGAACTAATGAAAAACTGTTTTTT.

Comment on this clonotype: A much larger clone is a single base away; this may be a read error. This sequence joins TRBV5-1 and TRBJ2-2; maybe TRBD2 (6 bases). Germline V gene data show CDR1 as SGHRS and CDR2 as YFSETQ. CDR3 length: 14 amino acids. CDR3 in DNA: TGCGCCAGCAGCTTGGGGGCCAGCACCGGGGGGCTGTTTTTT. Translation gives CASSLGASTGGLFF. Full variable domain (rest looked up from reference TRBV5-1 and TRBJ2-2): KAGVTQTPRYLIKTRGQQVTLSCSPISGHRSVSWYQQTPGQGLQFLFEYFSETQRNKGNFPGRFSGRQFSNSRSEMNVSTLELGDSALYLCASSLGASTGGLFFGEGSRLTVL.

The J gene is TRBJ1-3, the V gene TRBV29-1, with D possibly TRBD1 on 6 matching bases. V was pared by 6 bases and J by 4 bases, with 19 bases between. In germline, CDR1 is SQVTM, CDR2 ANQGSEA. This CDR3 is 15 amino acids long. CDR3 nucleotide sequence: TGCAGCGTAACCGGGACACCCGGAGCCGGAAACACCATATATTTT. Residues: CSVTGTPGAGNTIYF.

The gene calls are TRBV29-1 and TRBJ2-7; maybe TRBD1 (6 bases). The CDR3 loop spans 13 amino acids. The germline gives CDR1 SQVTM, CDR2 ANQGSEA. The V end was cut by 0 bases, the J end by 3 bases, with 9 bases between. In DNA, the CDR3 is TGCAGCGTTGAAGATCTAGGGGGCTACGAGCAGTACTTC. It codes for CSVEDLGGYEQYF.

This clonotype was picked up many times. The V and J genes are TRBV20-1 and TRBJ2-1, with a possible D match to TRBD1 (6 bases). The CDR3 covers 16 residues. The V end was cut by 3 bases, the J end by 7 bases, with 22 bases between. Per the germline V gene, CDR1 is DFQATT and CDR2 is SNEGSKA (reference sequence). CDR3 nucleotides: TGCAGTGCTAGCGGTTTAAATGAGGGACACAGAAATGAGCAGTTCTTC. This codes for CSASGLNEGHRNEQFF.

The sample holds many counts of this clonotype. The rearrangement joins TRBV20-1 to TRBJ2-7; 8 bases match TRBD2. CDR1 is DFQATT and CDR2 is SNEGSKA in the germline V gene (reference sequence). Unmatched junction bases numbered 11, after V lost 0 bases and J lost 7 bases. CDR3 length: 15 residues. The CDR3 coding sequence is TGCAGTGCTAGAGACACTAGCGGATCACGAGGGGAGCAGTACTTC. As protein: CSARDTSGSRGEQYF.

In its sample, this clonotype was seen many times. V is TRBV5-1 and J is TRBJ1-1; D ambiguous. Germline V gene data show CDR1 as SGHRS and CDR2 as YFSETQ. Trimming took off 4 bases at V and 6 bases at J, with 19 bases between the two ends. The CDR3 is made up of 15 amino acids. For the CDR3, the DNA is TGCGCCAGCAGCCCAACGGAGACCCGGTCCGCTGAAGCTTTCTTT. This encodes CASSPTETRSAEAFF.

This chain joins TRBV24-1 and TRBJ1-1; D is ambiguous. Trimming removed 11 bases at V and 5 bases at J, with 14 bases between. Germline loops: CDR1 KGHDR, CDR2 SFDVKD. The CDR3 extends over 12 amino acids. This CDR3 reads CANTGSGTEAFF. The CDR3 coding sequence is TGTGCCAACACCGGATCGGGAACTGAAGCTTTCTTT.

This clonotype came up a few times. The rearrangement uses TRBV28 and TRBJ2-7; TRBD2 agrees at 12 bases. Germline V gene lookup returns CDR1 MDHEN and CDR2 SYDVKM. CDR3 length equals 16 residues. The V and J ends lost 5 bases and 2 bases, in that order; junction bases with no gene match: 7. DNA of the CDR3: TGTGCCAGCAGTCCCCCCGGACTAGCGGGGACCTACGAGCAGTACTTC. Translation: CASSPPGLAGTYEQYF.

This clonotype was seen ten or more times. The rearrangement joins TRBV19 to TRBJ2-3; 15 bases are a match to TRBD2. CDR1 is LNHDA, CDR2 SQIVND, per germline (reference sequence). J lost 3 bases, V lost 3 bases, and 4 bases had no gene match. This CDR3 has 17 amino acids. The CDR3 DNA reads TGTGCCAGTAGTATGGCGGGACTAGCGGGGGGAACAGATACGCAGTATTTT. It is translated as CASSMAGLAGGTDTQYF. The entire variable domain, with the rest obtained from reference TRBV19 and TRBJ2-3, is as follows: DGGITQSPKYLFRKEGQNVTLSCEQNLNHDAMYWYRQDPGQGLRLIYYSQIVNDFQKGDIAEGYSVSREKKESFPLTVTSAQKNPTAFYLCASSMAGLAGGTDTQYFGPGTRLTVL.